This TCR beta chain was captured in a study of blood T cell repertoires in COVID-19. Repertoires were generated with immunoSEQ multiplex PCR, while TCRdb's copy carries only in-frame clones and drops some. The sample lists under 300,000 clones, 75% to 95% occurring once. The CDR3 is 15 amino acids. Germline CDR1 reads LGHNA; CDR2 reads YSLEER. Trimming shortened V by 1 base and J by 0 bases, and 7 bases separated the two germline ends. Sequenced sample: PBMCs or T cells enriched from blood (not recorded which). The chain recombines TRBV4-3 with TRBJ1-3; no clear D gene. This sequence was found in a woman in her late teens or twenties who had recovered from COVID-19. CDR3 in DNA: TGCGCCAGCAGCCAAGGGAGTATCTCTGGAAACACCATATATTTT. This encodes CASSQGSISGNTIYF.